These 21 T cell receptor beta chains originate from one sample sequenced in a study of T-cell reconstitution after alpha-beta-depleted transplantation in children. During its preparation, the TCRbeta library received unique molecular identifiers. Via MiXCR, TCRdb re-called the PCR reads, giving one row per CDR3 protein. Of about 200,000 distinct CDR3 sequences in the sample, 6.6% were seen once. The input for sequencing was PBMCs, taken before TCRalphabeta/CD19-depleted stem cell transplant. The receptors derive from a boy aged 2-15 years with acute lymphoblastic leukemia, due to receive a stem cell transplant.

Many counts were recorded for this clonotype. The genes are TRBV6-6 and TRBJ2-1, with D unresolved. The V end was cut by 4 bases, the J end by 4 bases, with 2 bases between. Per the germline V gene, CDR1 is MNHNY and CDR2 is SVGAGI (reference sequence). CDR3 size: 11 residues. This CDR3 reads CASSWYNEQFF. CDR3 nucleotides: TGTGCCAGCAGTTGGTACAATGAGCAGTTCTTC.

V usage is TRBV18 and J usage is TRBJ2-3; 10 bases match TRBD1. The CDR3 sequence is 15 residues long. Germline values: CDR1 KGHSH, CDR2 LQKENI. With 2 bases clipped from V and 9 bases from J, the junction kept 8 bases outside the gene matches. DNA of the CDR3: TGTGCCAGCTCACCAGGGACAGGGGCCTTTGGGACGCAGTATTTT. It translates to CASSPGTGAFGTQYF.

Concerning this clonotype: A much bigger clone sits one base away, suggesting this may be a read error. This chain joins TRBV29-1 and TRBJ2-1; 8 nucleotides line up with TRBD2. Germline values: CDR1 SQVTM, CDR2 ANQGSEA. The CDR3 totals 13 residues. DNA of the CDR3: TGCAGCGGGGGACTAGACTCCTACAATGAGCACTTCTTC. Protein: CSGGLDSYNEHFF.

This sequence joins TRBV2 and TRBJ2-2; 11 nucleotides agree with TRBD1. The CDR3 runs 15 residues. The germline V gene encodes CDR1 SNHLY and CDR2 FYNNEI. Germline trimming cut 10 bases from V and 7 bases from J; bases unmatched to any gene: 11. The CDR3 nucleotides are TGTGCCACCATCGGGACAGGGGGGTCCGACGGGGAGCTGTTTTTT. The encoded protein is CATIGTGGSDGELFF. The whole variable domain, filled in from reference TRBV2 and TRBJ2-2, reads EPEVTQTPSHQVTQMGQEVILRCVPISNHLYFYWYRQILGQKVEFLVSFYNNEISEKSEIFDDQFSVERPDGSNFTLKIRSTKLEDSAMYFCATIGTGGSDGELFFGEGSRLTVL.

This clonotype showed up many times. The chain combines TRBV12-3 or TRBV12-4 with TRBJ2-4; perhaps TRBD2 as D (6 bases). CDR3 length: 15 residues. V was trimmed by 3 bases and J by 2 bases, leaving 11 bases between them. The CDR3 loop reads CASSLGAGPKNIQYF. CDR3 coding DNA: TGTGCCAGCAGTTTGGGCGCGGGACCCAAAAACATTCAGTACTTC.

The sample holds many counts of this clonotype. The chain has TRBV29-1 and TRBJ2-7; possible D gene TRBD1, 6 bases. The CDR3 extends over 12 amino acids. V gave up 7 bases and J gave up 1 base, with 11 bases separating them. Germline values: CDR1 SQVTM, CDR2 ANQGSEA. CDR3 bases: TGCAGCGGCTCTAGGGGGTCCTACGAGCAGTACTTC. Residues: CSGSRGSYEQYF.

This clonotype was recorded at least ten times. One junction end disagrees with the germline gene, perhaps due to a read error. The rearrangement links TRBV9 to TRBJ2-5; 7 nucleotides agree with TRBD1. The CDR3 covers 15 residues. CDR1 is SGDLS, CDR2 YYNGEE, per germline. In DNA form, the CDR3 reads TGTGCCAGCAGCGGAGAACAGGGGCCAGGCGAGACCCATTACTTC. It encodes CASSGEQGPGETHYF.

This clonotype was observed a handful of times. This rearrangement joins TRBV12-3 or TRBV12-4 to TRBJ1-5, with 9 bases identical to TRBD1. The CDR3 has 15 residues. The junction had 8 bases not matched to a gene; V was cut back by 5 bases and J by 6 bases. CDR3 region: CASSASTGGSQPQHF. CDR3 DNA: TGTGCCAGCAGTGCCTCCACAGGGGGCAGTCAGCCCCAGCATTTT.

This clonotype came up many times. The chain employs TRBV29-1 and TRBJ2-5; 9 bases map to TRBD2. V lost 6 bases and J lost 5; bases outside the gene matches: 7. CDR1 and CDR2 from the germline V gene are SQVTM and ANQGSEA. The CDR3 is 13 residues long. CDR3 sequence: CSVRAGGIETQYF. For the CDR3, the DNA is TGCAGCGTCCGAGCGGGGGGAATCGAGACCCAGTACTTC.

This clonotype was found a few times. The chain is built from TRBV7-2 and TRBJ2-7; D gene ambiguous. Germline CDR1 SGHTA, CDR2 FQGNSA. The CDR3 sequence is 14 residues long. V was trimmed by 4 bases and J by 3 bases, leaving 13 bases between them. Here the CDR3 DNA reads TGTGCCAGCAGCTCCCCGCACCGTAACTACGAGCAGTACTTC. Translation gives CASSSPHRNYEQYF. The complete variable domain, with remaining parts taken from reference TRBV7-2 and TRBJ2-7, reads GAGVSQSPSNKVTEKGKDVELRCDPISGHTALYWYRQSLGQGLEFLIYFQGNSAPDKSGLPSDRFSAERTGGSVSTLTIQRTQQEDSAVYLCASSSPHRNYEQYFGPGTRLTVT.

This clonotype came up a few times. The V gene is TRBV12-3 or TRBV12-4, the J gene TRBJ1-6; D gene uncertain. V was trimmed by 7 bases and J by 9 bases, leaving 13 bases between them. The CDR3 is 13 residues long. CDR3 sequence reads: CASTQPGGSPLHF. The CDR3 DNA reads TGTGCCAGCACCCAACCGGGCGGTTCACCCCTCCACTTT.

This clonotype was seen more than once but under ten times. The CDR3 sequence is CAWSGTDRYYEQYF. CDR3 DNA sequence: TGTGCCTGGAGTGGTACGGACAGATACTACGAGCAGTACTTC. The V and J genes are TRBV30 and TRBJ2-7, with D possibly being TRBD1 (6 bases). V lost 1 base and J 3 bases, leaving 13 bases between the germline ends. CDR1 and CDR2 (germline): GTSNPN, SVGIG (reference sequence). The CDR3 length is 14 residues.

This chain connects TRBV5-1 to TRBJ2-2; 7 nucleotides line up with TRBD2. The CDR3 totals 15 residues. Losses at the gene ends were 4 bases for V and 3 bases for J; bases not matched to a gene: 6. CDR1 is SGHRS, CDR2 YFSETQ, per germline. The CDR3 loop is CASSPAGTYTGELFF. CDR3 nucleotide sequence: TGCGCCAGCAGCCCAGCGGGGACTTACACCGGGGAGCTGTTTTTT.

The table lists this clonotype with many counts. The V call is TRBV25-1, the J call TRBJ1-2; 9 bases agree with TRBD1. This CDR3 has 12 residues. Looked up from germline, CDR1 is MGHDK and CDR2 is SYGVNS. V gave up 5 bases and J gave up 8 bases; unmatched junction bases: 3. Here the CDR3 reads CASSWTGDGYTF. In DNA form, the CDR3 reads TGTGCCAGCAGTTGGACAGGGGACGGCTACACCTTC.

This clonotype has only a few counts. This chain uses TRBV28 with TRBJ1-5; TRBD1 might be the D (5 bases). CDR3 length: 12 residues. V shed 7 bases and J shed 11 bases, with 15 bases lying between them. The germline V gene encodes CDR1 MDHEN and CDR2 SYDVKM. CDR3 residues: CASTAGTGAQHF. In nucleotides, the CDR3 is TGTGCCAGCACGGCTGGGACCGGGGCCCAGCATTTT.

This clonotype was detected a few times. The chain uses TRBV12-3 or TRBV12-4 and TRBJ1-4; D ambiguous. The V end was cut by 7 bases, the J end by 0 bases, with 12 bases between. The CDR3 extends over 15 amino acids. CDR3 residues: CASTAGAATNEKLFF. CDR3 coding DNA: TGTGCCAGCACAGCAGGCGCCGCAACTAATGAAAAACTGTTTTTT.

This clonotype came up many times. The chain carries TRBV4-2 and TRBJ2-4; 10 nucleotides match TRBD2. V lost 1 base to trimming and J lost 3 bases; unmatched junction nucleotides: 9. Germline V gives CDR1 LGHNA, CDR2 YNFKEQ. The CDR3 totals 18 residues. The CDR3 sequence: CASSQVHSGGAVKNIQYF. CDR3 in DNA: TGTGCCAGCAGCCAAGTACACAGCGGGGGGGCCGTCAAAAACATTCAGTACTTC.

In its sample, this clonotype was seen many times. The chain is built from TRBV15 and TRBJ2-4; 11 bases fit TRBD2. The length of the CDR3 is 15 residues. The germline gives CDR1 LNHNV, CDR2 YYDKDF (reference sequence). V was pared by 1 base and J by 9 bases, with 5 bases of the junction left unmatched. CDR3 loop: CATSRVAGGLTIQYF. In nucleotides, the CDR3 is TGTGCCACCAGCAGAGTAGCGGGGGGGTTAACCATTCAGTACTTC.

This clonotype was found many times. The rearrangement joins TRBV28 to TRBJ2-7; D may be TRBD1 (6 bases). V lost 4 bases, J lost 5 bases, and 15 bases lay in between. The CDR3 runs 14 residues. The germline CDR1 and CDR2 sequences are MDHEN and SYDVKM. The CDR3 loop reads CASSSIRDKDEQYF. The CDR3 DNA reads TGTGCCAGCAGTTCAATCCGGGACAAAGACGAGCAGTACTTC.

There are many counts of this clonotype. The rearrangement joins TRBV29-1 to TRBJ2-7; D is undetermined. Trimming removed 1 base at V and 1 base at J, with 17 bases between. This CDR3 is built from 16 residues. Germline lookup yields CDR1 SQVTM and CDR2 ANQGSEA. Written as DNA, the CDR3 is TGCAGCGTTGAAGTATCCTCCAGGTTGTCGTCCTACGAGCAGTACTTC. It yields the protein CSVEVSSRLSSYEQYF.

This clonotype has just a few counts. V and J are TRBV6-1 and TRBJ2-1; 8 nucleotides line up with TRBD2. Germline assignment: CDR1 MNHNS and CDR2 SASEGT. The J segment lost 0 bases and the V segment lost 4 bases, leaving 5 bases of the junction unmatched. This CDR3 is built from 16 residues. CDR3 DNA sequence: TGTGCCAGCAGTGCGACTAGCGCGAGCTCCTACAATGAGCAGTTCTTC. Translated, it gives CASSATSASSYNEQFF.